This T cell receptor beta chain was retrieved from a study of shared clonotypes between healthy human individuals. General study findings and limits: There were few donors, and this limited the genetic and exposure-history diversity represented. Several donors showed sharing of about 4.6% of naive CD4 clonotypes. Compared with clonotypes that all four donors shared, non-shared clonotypes had lower generation probabilities.

V lost 0 bases to trimming and J lost 4 bases, with 8 bases between them. The V gene's germline CDR1 is SGHRS and CDR2 YFSETQ. The length of the CDR3 is 14 residues. Note on this clone: Antigen specificity is unknown.

Some clones are missing from TCRdb's copy, which holds only in-frame ones; the method was immunoSEQ multiplex PCR. The data show roughly 1,100,000 clones, 65% to 75% seen once. The origin of this receptor is a man between 18 and 29 years old in good health. The sample was memory CD4+ T cells sorted from blood. Subset meaning: CD45RA-negative fraction. This sequence joins TRBV5-1 and TRBJ1-5; a possible D gene is TRBD1 (5 bases). CDR3 loop: CASSLAPGNQPQHF. For the CDR3, the DNA is TGCGCCAGCAGCTTGGCCCCAGGGAATCAGCCCCAGCATTTT.